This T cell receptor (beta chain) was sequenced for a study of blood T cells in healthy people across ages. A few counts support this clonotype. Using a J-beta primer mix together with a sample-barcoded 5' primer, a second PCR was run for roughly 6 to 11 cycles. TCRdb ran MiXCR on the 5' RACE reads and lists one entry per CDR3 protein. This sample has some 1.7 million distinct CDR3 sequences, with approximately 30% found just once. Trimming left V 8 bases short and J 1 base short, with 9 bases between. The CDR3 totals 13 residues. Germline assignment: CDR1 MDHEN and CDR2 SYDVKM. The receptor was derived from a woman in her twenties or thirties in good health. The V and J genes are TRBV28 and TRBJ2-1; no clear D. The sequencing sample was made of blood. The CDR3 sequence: CASLDRSYNEQFF. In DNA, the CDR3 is TGTGCCAGCCTAGATCGGTCCTACAATGAGCAGTTCTTC.